A selection of T cell receptor beta chains follows, all from one sample in a study of tumour-infiltrating T cells in Burkitt lymphoma. Sequencing was performed with immunoSEQ multiplex PCR; in TCRdb, only in-frame clones are kept and a portion is missing. Of fewer than 550 clones in the sample, roughly 19% were seen once. Sequencing was carried out using tumor tissue. The source is a human donor with Burkitt lymphoma. The CDR3 runs from the conserved cysteine through the conserved F or W. Each record gives: V gene, D gene, J gene, clone size, CDR3 protein, CDR3 DNA. The D gene is left open where the match is weak. Expanded clones get a size class; other rows say once, few or many, or leave the size out.

>TRBV11-2|TRBD2|TRBJ2-7|-
CASSPQERENSYEQYF
TGTGCCAGCAGCCCCCAGGAGCGGGAGAACTCCTACGAGCAGTACTTC
>TRBV14|-|TRBJ2-3|-
CASSQAATQYF
TGTGCCAGCAGCCAAGCTGCTACGCAGTATTTT
>TRBV27|TRBD1|TRBJ2-7|-
CASSYRGLSEQYF
TGTGCCAGCAGCTACAGGGGGCTATCCGAGCAGTACTTC
>TRBV9|-|TRBJ2-3|-
CASSRGSATDTQYF
TGTGCCAGCAGCAGGGGGAGCGCCACAGATACGCAGTATTTT
>TRBV30|-|TRBJ2-7|-
CAWSVRYDSYEQYF
TGTGCCTGGAGTGTACGGTACGATTCCTACGAGCAGTACTTC
>TRBV28|-|TRBJ1-2|few
CASSSYGYTF
TGTGCCAGCAGTTCCTATGGCTACACCTTC
>TRBV19|TRBD2|TRBJ2-1|few
CASSIGGWGLAGIVDEQFF
TGTGCCAGTAGTATAGGGGGGTGGGGACTAGCGGGCATTGTCGATGAGCAGTTCTTC
>TRBV5-1|-|TRBJ2-3|few
CASSFNTDTQYF
TGCGCCAGCAGCTTCAACACAGATACGCAGTATTTT
>TRBV5-5|-|TRBJ1-2|few
CASSTEWFYGYTF
TGTGCCAGCAGCACCGAGTGGTTCTATGGCTACACCTTC
>TRBV6-1|TRBD1|TRBJ2-7|few
CASSVTGSEQYF
TGTGCCAGCAGTGTGACAGGGAGCGAGCAGTACTTC
>TRBV9|-|TRBJ2-2|few
CASSVVDSTGELFF
TGTGCCAGCAGCGTAGTTGACAGCACCGGGGAGCTGTTTTTT
>TRBV7-3|TRBD1|TRBJ2-1|medium-sized
CASSLIQGNEQFF
TGTGCCAGCAGCTTAATACAGGGGAATGAGCAGTTCTTC
>TRBV7-9|TRBD1|TRBJ2-1|-
CASRQGWDEQFF
TGTGCCAGCCGACAGGGTTGGGATGAGCAGTTCTTC
>TRBV7-8|-|TRBJ2-1|-
CASSLVALVHNEQFF
TGTGCCAGCAGCTTAGTTGCCCTGGTCCACAATGAGCAGTTCTTC
>TRBV10-2|-|TRBJ2-7|few
CATLMGTGVFYEQYF
TGCGCCACCTTGATGGGGACTGGGGTCTTCTACGAGCAGTACTTC
>TRBV29-1|TRBD2|TRBJ2-3|few
CSVVSISGRGGSGDTQYF
TGCAGCGTTGTTTCCATTAGCGGGAGAGGAGGAAGCGGGGATACGCAGTATTTT
>TRBV6-6|-|TRBJ2-7|-
CASSYKALGEQYF
TGTGCCAGCAGTTACAAGGCCCTCGGGGAGCAGTACTTC
>TRBV5-4|-|TRBJ2-7|-
CASSLGGAAGTYEQYF
TGTGCCAGCAGCTTGGGGGGGGCGGCGGGTACCTACGAGCAGTACTTC
>TRBV6-6|-|TRBJ1-1|few
CASSSQGNTEAFF
TGTGCCAGCAGTTCACAGGGGAACACTGAAGCTTTCTTT
>TRBV5-4|TRBD2|TRBJ2-1|-
CASIKRREGRDEQFF
TGTGCCAGTATTAAGAGGCGGGAGGGCAGGGATGAGCAGTTCTTC
>TRBV5-1|-|TRBJ2-3|few
CADSLVGYGSGTDTQYF
TGCGCCGACTCCCTTGTGGGGTACGGGTCGGGGACAGATACGCAGTATTTT
>TRBV7-2|-|TRBJ2-1|once
CASSSGLGSYNEQFF
TGTGCCAGCAGCTCGGGACTCGGCTCCTACAATGAGCAGTTCTTC
>TRBV4-1|-|TRBJ2-5|few
CASSQVTQTQYF
TGCGCCAGCAGCCAAGTTACTCAGACCCAGTACTTC
>TRBV18|-|TRBJ2-7|-
CASSPGESYEQYF
TGTGCCAGCTCACCGGGGGAGTCCTACGAGCAGTACTTC
>TRBV10-3|-|TRBJ1-1|-
CAISESITEAFF
TGTGCCATCAGTGAGTCGATTACTGAAGCTTTCTTT
>TRBV29-1|-|TRBJ2-1|-
CSATLGANEQFF
TGCAGCGCTACCCTTGGCGCGAATGAGCAGTTCTTC
>TRBV10-3|-|TRBJ2-7|few
CATQAAMGLSYEQYF
TGTGCCACCCAGGCCGCAATGGGGCTATCCTACGAGCAGTACTTC
>TRBV7-9|-|TRBJ1-1|few
CASSLVGGLVEAFF
TGTGCCAGCAGCTTAGTTGGGGGGCTAGTTGAAGCTTTCTTT
>TRBV5-6|-|TRBJ2-7|-
CASSFDPQVGEQYF
TGTGCCAGCAGCTTTGACCCGCAAGTAGGCGAGCAGTACTTC
>TRBV27|TRBD1|TRBJ1-1|few
CASSRGQGATEAFF
TGTGCCAGCAGTAGGGGACAGGGGGCAACTGAAGCTTTCTTT
>TRBV11-2|TRBD1|TRBJ1-2|once
CASSLVSGQGANGYTF
TGTGCCAGCAGCTTAGTTTCCGGACAGGGGGCAAATGGCTACACCTTC
>TRBV30|-|TRBJ2-1|-
CAWSVKGRGSYNEQFF
TGTGCCTGGAGTGTGAAGGGGCGCGGGTCATACAATGAGCAGTTCTTC